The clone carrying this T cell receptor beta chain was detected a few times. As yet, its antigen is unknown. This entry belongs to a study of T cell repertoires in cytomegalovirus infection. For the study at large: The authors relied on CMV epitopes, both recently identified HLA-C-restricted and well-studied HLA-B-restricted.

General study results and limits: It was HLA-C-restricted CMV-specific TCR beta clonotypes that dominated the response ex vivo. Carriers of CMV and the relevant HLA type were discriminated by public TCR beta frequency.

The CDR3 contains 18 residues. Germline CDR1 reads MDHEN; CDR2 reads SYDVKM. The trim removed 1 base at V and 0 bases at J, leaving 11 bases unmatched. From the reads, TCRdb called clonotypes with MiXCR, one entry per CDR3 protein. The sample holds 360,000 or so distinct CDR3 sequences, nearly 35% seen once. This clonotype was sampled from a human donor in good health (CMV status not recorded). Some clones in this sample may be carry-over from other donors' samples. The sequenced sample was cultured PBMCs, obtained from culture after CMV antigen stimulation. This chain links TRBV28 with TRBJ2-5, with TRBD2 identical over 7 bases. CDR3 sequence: CASSLSARWEGDQETQYF. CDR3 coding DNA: TGTGCCAGCAGTTTATCCGCCCGATGGGAGGGCGACCAAGAGACCCAGTACTTC.